Listed below are T cell receptor beta chains from one sample, sequenced in a study of T-cell reconstitution after alpha-beta-depleted transplantation in children. Each CDR3 protein is one row after TCRdb ran MiXCR on the PCR reads. This table has 90,000 to 130,000 distinct CDR3 sequences, approximately 10% appearing once. The sample here was PBMCs from the stem cell graft donor, taken from the stem cell graft. These receptors all stem from a human donor who donated a stem cell graft to a child with acute lymphoblastic leukemia. CDR3s leave out the opening cysteine and the closing phenylalanine or tryptophan. Size tells how often a clone was seen (once, few, many) or the class of an expanded clone, and some rows leave it out.

V	J	size	CDR3
TRBV5-1	TRBJ2-2	many	ASNWGARTGELF
TRBV29-1	TRBJ1-3	.	SVDSGDLVSGNTIY
TRBV4-2	TRBJ2-1	.	ASSQEVAGAANEQF
TRBV27	TRBJ2-1	many	ASSSPWGEQF
TRBV12-3/TRBV12-4	TRBJ2-4	.	ASSLGWIQY
TRBV10-3	TRBJ1-1	many	AITTGNTEAF
TRBV5-1	TRBJ2-1	many	ASSLGAGGYNEQF
TRBV12-3/TRBV12-4	TRBJ2-7	many	ASSYRDRENEQY
TRBV9	TRBJ2-1	many	ASSVLVAGGEQF
TRBV7-2	TRBJ2-7	few	ASSLAAGRGSYEQY
TRBV29-1	TRBJ2-3	.	SHSGASGTDTQY
TRBV12-3/TRBV12-4	TRBJ2-7	many	ASSLLKRNSEQY
TRBV2	TRBJ1-5	.	ASKTQGNSNQPQH
TRBV29-1	TRBJ2-2	many	SVEGTVGLNTGELF
TRBV7-2	TRBJ1-2	many	ASSEQLNYGYT
TRBV28	TRBJ2-1	many	ASIRGVRGEQF
TRBV7-2	TRBJ2-3	many	ASGLGLAYGADTQY
TRBV20-1	TRBJ2-5	many	SARGQGRLLSETQY
TRBV5-1	TRBJ2-3	medium-sized	ASSFGLKRGTDTQY
TRBV5-1	TRBJ2-2	many	ASSLVIGTGELF
TRBV20-1	TRBJ2-7	many	SARAGALYEQY
TRBV11-2	TRBJ2-3	many	ASSLDPGVPTDTQY
TRBV10-3	TRBJ1-2	many	AISESADSYGYT
TRBV28	TRBJ2-1	.	ASGFPGTSGTYNEQF
TRBV29-1	TRBJ1-2	many	SVGVAADYGYT
TRBV24-1	TRBJ2-3	.	GTCDLQDGTDTQY
TRBV12-3/TRBV12-4	TRBJ1-3	many	ASSFLGRAGNTIY
TRBV12-3/TRBV12-4	TRBJ2-7	many	ASSLRGAYEQY
TRBV4-2	TRBJ2-7	many	ASSQEVAQPSYEQY
TRBV20-1	TRBJ2-7	many	SARDGRNYEQY
TRBV20-1	TRBJ2-7	many	SARDRGRLSYEQY
TRBV6-1	TRBJ2-7	many	ASGRARGTEQY
TRBV29-1	TRBJ1-2	many	SVEDSRTGLNYGYT
TRBV7-9	TRBJ1-2	many	ASNPGGGDYGYT
TRBV12-3/TRBV12-4	TRBJ2-1	many	ASSLNGDEQF
TRBV19	TRBJ1-5	many	ASSSPGIRGDNQPQH
TRBV20-1	TRBJ1-4	many	SARGQEKLF
TRBV4-3	TRBJ1-5	.	ASSQDWRGGEPQH
TRBV20-1	TRBJ2-3	many	SAPTGAASTDTQY
TRBV20-1	TRBJ1-5	few	SARTGALSNQPQH
TRBV20-1	TRBJ1-2	many	SARLGSVYGYT
TRBV20-1	TRBJ2-3	many	SARDLAGGTDTQY
TRBV5-1	TRBJ1-5	many	ASSLGGSRNQPQH
TRBV12-3/TRBV12-4	TRBJ2-7	many	ASSMTGARERSYEQY
TRBV12-3/TRBV12-4	TRBJ2-6	many	ASSPRLAGGPRANVLT
TRBV11-2	TRBJ2-5	many	ASTSPPWRSRQETQY
TRBV20-1	TRBJ2-3	many	SARDSTGGTDTQY
TRBV7-2	TRBJ1-2	many	ASSSGIRTANYGYT
TRBV5-4	TRBJ2-1	many	ASSLGLAGGNEQF
TRBV5-1	TRBJ2-1	many	ASSADRGLNEQF
TRBV7-9	TRBJ2-5	many	ASSLTGNQETQY
TRBV6-1	TRBJ1-2	.	ASSPEGSGNYGYT
TRBV29-1	TRBJ2-5	many	SVGMTGQGASETQY
TRBV29-1	TRBJ2-1	many	SYGTSGWDEQF
TRBV5-1	TRBJ1-1	many	ASSFGINQLTEAF
TRBV11-1	TRBJ2-1	once	ASSLGTGGRGDNEQF
TRBV21-1	TRBJ2-7	.	ASSKDGGTTSSYEQY
TRBV7-9	TRBJ1-2	many	ANQPAGGEGGYT
TRBV20-1	TRBJ2-5	many	SARSPGDWETQY